This T cell receptor beta chain was retrieved from a study of blood T cell repertoires in COVID-19. The overall study: There were acute and convalescent COVID-19 samples, and they came from the United States, Italy and Spain.

Under the authors' procedure: The assay estimated nucleated cells by amplifying reference gene primers. Profiling relied on immunoSEQ multiplex PCR, and the TCRdb table lists in-frame clones only, not all of them. The V and J calls and clone size are taken from that table; D and trimming were inferred from the DNA. This table has 90,000 to 120,000 clones, roughly 84% appearing once. The germline V and J ends were trimmed by 3 bases and 0 bases, with 12 bases remaining between them. The CDR3 extends over 14 amino acids. The germline gives CDR1 DFQATT, CDR2 SNEGSKA (reference sequence). This sequence joins TRBV20-1 and TRBJ2-7; no definite D call. The sequence derives from a human donor in a cohort sampled during active COVID-19. Sequencing was performed on peripheral blood. CDR3 in DNA: TGCAGTGCTAGTTCGTGGCCCAGCTCCTACGAGCAGTACTTC. Its translation: CSASSWPSSYEQYF.